Listed below are T cell receptor beta chains from one sample, sequenced in a study of blood T cell repertoires in COVID-19. TCRdb keeps only in-frame clones here, not all; method: immunoSEQ multiplex PCR. The sample has 95,000 to 120,000 clones, 80% to 90% seen once. The specimen was peripheral blood. These TCRs come from a woman in her fifties or sixties with acute or convalescent COVID-19. The conserved cysteine and the conserved F or W are not part of the CDR3 here.

j_call v_call cdr3_aa
TRBJ1-3 TRBV18 ASSESIRGTGNTIY
TRBJ1-1 TRBV11-2 ASSSWAGNTEAF
TRBJ2-1 TRBV4-1 ASSQVQGSYNEQF
TRBJ1-5 TRBV28 ASGELGGNQPQH
TRBJ2-2 TRBV11-2 ASSLVIQGGTGELF
TRBJ1-1 TRBV19 ASSTPQGKGTEAF
TRBJ2-5 TRBV27 ASSTQLAQETQY
TRBJ2-3 TRBV24-1 ATRLGDTQY
TRBJ1-4 TRBV28 ASSFVSGGLGEKLF
TRBJ2-7 TRBV3-1/TRBV3-2 ASRLQGSEQY
TRBJ2-3 TRBV5-1 ASSVSGTGVDTQY
TRBJ1-2 TRBV2 ASSGDRDYGYT
TRBJ2-2 TRBV24-1 ATSGGGAPTGELF
TRBJ2-6 TRBV2 ASSQGAGANVLT
TRBJ2-7 TRBV4-2 ASSQGIGGYEQY
TRBJ2-1 TRBV6-5 ASSFTGGPDEQF
TRBJ1-2 TRBV27 ASSFRSTNYGYT
TRBJ2-7 TRBV18 ASSPRLAGALEQY
TRBJ1-1 TRBV7-3 ASSLHAGVRGTEAF
TRBJ2-7 TRBV25-1 ASSEPRGRHEQY
TRBJ1-2 TRBV10-3 AISPGTGVYGYT
TRBJ1-2 TRBV10-3 AISEGGNGYT
TRBJ2-7 TRBV6-2/TRBV6-3 ASSPGTGRYEQY
TRBJ1-1 TRBV18 ASSPYLGGNTEAF